This T cell receptor (beta chain) originates from a study of shared T cell receptors in the human thymus. The CDR3 runs to 16 residues. The V end was cut by 1 base, the J end by 0 bases, with 10 bases between. The germline gives CDR1 LNHDA, CDR2 SQIVND (reference sequence). Libraries were prepared by immunoSEQ multiplex PCR; TCRdb keeps only in-frame clonotypes and omits some of them. This table has hundreds of thousands of clones, about 89% appearing once. The same specimen was also included in a second study, on human thymus T cells. That paper adds: Related research reported highly overlapping thymic repertoires among unrelated individuals.

Sample: thymocytes. J is TRBJ2-1 and V is TRBV19; D is unclear. The TCR was taken from a boy under two years old with a congenital heart defect. The CDR3 DNA reads TGTGCCAGTAGTATAGTCCTGAGATACTCCTACAATGAGCAGTTCTTC. Translation gives CASSIVLRYSYNEQFF.